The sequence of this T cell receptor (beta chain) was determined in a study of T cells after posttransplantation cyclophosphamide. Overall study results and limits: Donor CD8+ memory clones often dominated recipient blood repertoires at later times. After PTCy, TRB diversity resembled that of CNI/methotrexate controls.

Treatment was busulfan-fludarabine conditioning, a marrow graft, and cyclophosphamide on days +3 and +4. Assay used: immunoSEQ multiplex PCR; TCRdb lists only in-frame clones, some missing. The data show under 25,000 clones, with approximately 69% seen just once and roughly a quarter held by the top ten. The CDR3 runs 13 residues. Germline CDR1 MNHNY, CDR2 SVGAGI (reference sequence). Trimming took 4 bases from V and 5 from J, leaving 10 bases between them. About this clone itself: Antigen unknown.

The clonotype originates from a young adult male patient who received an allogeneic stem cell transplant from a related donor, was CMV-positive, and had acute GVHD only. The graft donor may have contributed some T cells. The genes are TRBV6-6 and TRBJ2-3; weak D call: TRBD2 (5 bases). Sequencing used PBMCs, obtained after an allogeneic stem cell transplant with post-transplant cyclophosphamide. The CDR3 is CASSFLGIDTQYF. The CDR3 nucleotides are TGTGCCAGCAGTTTCCTCGGGATAGATACGCAGTATTTT.